This is a list of T cell receptor beta chains from one sample in a study of T cells after yellow fever vaccination. TCRdb recomputed calls from the 5' RACE reads with MiXCR, one row per CDR3 protein. The sample comprises about 300,000 distinct CDR3 sequences, almost 4% of which are singletons, and more than 20% rests with the top ten. Sequencing was performed on PBMCs, taken 5 days after the yellow fever booster vaccination. Receptors originate from a man aged 18 to 29 who received the YFV17D yellow fever vaccine. CDR3s include the opening cysteine and the closing phenylalanine or tryptophan. Each record gives: J gene, V gene, clone size, CDR3 protein. Size tells how often a clone was seen (once, few, many) or the class of an expanded clone, and some rows leave it out.

J gene: TRBJ1-6
V gene: TRBV7-8
clone size: many
CDR3 protein: CASSFTGSWDSPLHF

J gene: TRBJ2-3
V gene: TRBV5-1
clone size: many
CDR3 protein: CASSLVGGVDTQYF

J gene: TRBJ1-4
V gene: TRBV5-6
clone size: many
CDR3 protein: CASSRSPGATNEKLFF

J gene: TRBJ2-1
V gene: TRBV20-1
clone size: many
CDR3 protein: CSARGENYNEQFF

J gene: TRBJ1-6
V gene: TRBV7-2
clone size: few
CDR3 protein: CASSLAGTENSPLHF

J gene: TRBJ2-2
V gene: TRBV7-2
clone size: few
CDR3 protein: CASSISGGTTGELFF

J gene: TRBJ1-5
V gene: TRBV20-1
clone size: .
CDR3 protein: CSVPGQGGNQPQHF

J gene: TRBJ1-1
V gene: TRBV12-3/TRBV12-4
clone size: many
CDR3 protein: CASSLGRATEAFF

J gene: TRBJ2-7
V gene: TRBV29-1
clone size: few
CDR3 protein: CSASGLIGYEQYF

J gene: TRBJ2-5
V gene: TRBV24-1
clone size: few
CDR3 protein: CATSDPSSETQYF

J gene: TRBJ2-1
V gene: TRBV9
clone size: .
CDR3 protein: CASSVLAGDLDEQFF

J gene: TRBJ1-5
V gene: TRBV7-9
clone size: many
CDR3 protein: CASSLAGAGNQPQHF

J gene: TRBJ2-1
V gene: TRBV18
clone size: many
CDR3 protein: CASSPRGLYNEQFF

J gene: TRBJ2-2
V gene: TRBV19
clone size: .
CDR3 protein: CASNRLGGTGELFF

J gene: TRBJ2-5
V gene: TRBV20-1
clone size: many
CDR3 protein: CSARSEYQETQYF

J gene: TRBJ1-5
V gene: TRBV6-5
clone size: few
CDR3 protein: CASSLDYSNQPQHF

J gene: TRBJ1-2
V gene: TRBV6-2/TRBV6-3
clone size: .
CDR3 protein: CASSPGQVYGYTF

J gene: TRBJ2-2
V gene: TRBV19
clone size: many
CDR3 protein: CASSMGARNTGELFF

J gene: TRBJ1-2
V gene: TRBV13
clone size: .
CDR3 protein: CASSLSGDHNYGYTF

J gene: TRBJ1-5
V gene: TRBV7-9
clone size: many
CDR3 protein: CASSLMGSNQPQHF

J gene: TRBJ1-5
V gene: TRBV7-6
clone size: few
CDR3 protein: CASSPVRGNNQPQHF

J gene: TRBJ2-3
V gene: TRBV5-8
clone size: many
CDR3 protein: CASSSTRSTDTQYF

J gene: TRBJ1-1
V gene: TRBV7-2
clone size: many
CDR3 protein: CASSSNTGMNTEAFF

J gene: TRBJ1-2
V gene: TRBV25-1
clone size: .
CDR3 protein: CASSERGGYTF